The 21 T cell receptor beta chains in this list originate from one sample, sequenced in a study of PD-1 blockade in classical Hodgkin lymphoma. Time point reported: cycle 4 day 1 (C4D1), after five to seven weeks of nivolumab. Every single patient, without exception, relapsed after autologous stem cell transplantation, and brentuximab vedotin exposure varied. TCRdb keeps only in-frame clones here, not all; method: immunoSEQ multiplex PCR. The table lists roughly 10,000 clones, approximately 87% of them singletons. The sample here was peripheral blood mononuclear cells (PBMCs), taken before the fourth cycle of nivolumab. Every receptor here comes from a human donor with classical Hodgkin lymphoma.

The CDR3 DNA reads TGTGCCAGCAGTGTAAGCTCCTATAATTCACCCCTCCACTTT. Encoded protein: CASSVSSYNSPLHF. This chain connects TRBV6-1 to TRBJ1-6; D is unresolved. The CDR3 sequence is 14 residues long. The V end was cut by 4 bases, the J end by 0 bases, with 4 bases between. Germline values: CDR1 MNHNS, CDR2 SASEGT.

V gene TRBV19 combines with J gene TRBJ2-4, with 11 bases matching TRBD1. CDR1 is LNHDA and CDR2 is SQIVND in the germline V gene (reference sequence). CDR3 length: 14 residues. The V gene end was trimmed by 5 bases and the J gene end by 9 bases; junction bases not matched to a gene: 6. The CDR3 is CASSSGTGGGIQYF. In DNA form, the CDR3 reads TGTGCCAGTAGTTCAGGGACAGGGGGAGGCATTCAGTACTTC.

This chain links TRBV5-1 with TRBJ2-1, with D possibly matching TRBD2 (5 bases). CDR3 length: 14 amino acids. Per the germline V gene, CDR1 is SGHRS and CDR2 is YFSETQ. V lost 1 base, J lost 5 bases, and 10 bases lay in between. CDR3 residues: CASSLISDNNEQFF. The CDR3 nucleotides are TGCGCCAGCAGCTTGATTAGCGATAACAATGAGCAGTTCTTC.

By its share, this clone is large (0.1 to 1%). This sequence joins TRBV7-8 and TRBJ1-6; a weak D match, TRBD1 (5 bases). CDR1 is SGHVS and CDR2 is FQNEAQ in the germline V gene. The CDR3 extends over 15 amino acids. Trimming removed 1 base from V and 8 bases from J, with 12 bases in between. The CDR3 bases are TGTGCCAGCAGCTTAGAAGGGGCCCCAGATTCACCCCTCCACTTT. Amino acid sequence: CASSLEGAPDSPLHF.

This rearrangement joins TRBV4-2 to TRBJ1-5; D is possibly TRBD1 (5 bases). This CDR3 has 15 residues. CDR1 is LGHNA, CDR2 YNFKEQ, per germline. V lost 1 base to trimming and J lost 11 bases, with 18 bases between them. In DNA form, the CDR3 reads TGTGCCAGCAGCCAAGGGGACCCGTCCGGGCGATCCCAGCATTTT. Amino acid sequence: CASSQGDPSGRSQHF.

The CDR3 nucleotides read TGTGCCATCAGTGAGTCGCCAGTTGGACTAGCGGGGCAAGAGACCCAGTACTTC. Translated, it gives CAISESPVGLAGQETQYF. The V and J genes are TRBV10-3 and TRBJ2-5; 12 bases align to TRBD2. This CDR3 region has 18 residues. Germline CDR1 reads ENHRY; CDR2 reads SYGVKD. With V trimmed by 0 bases and J by 2 bases, 7 bases remained unmatched.

The V call is TRBV5-1, the J call TRBJ2-4; no clear D. Germline V gene lookup returns CDR1 SGHRS and CDR2 YFSETQ. Trimming pared 4 bases from V and 0 bases from J, leaving 20 bases between. This CDR3 spans 18 amino acids. The CDR3 nucleotides are TGCGCCAGCAGCCGCTACCTAATTACCAGTGTAGCCAAAAACATTCAGTACTTC. Its translation: CASSRYLITSVAKNIQYF.

This rearrangement joins TRBV28 to TRBJ1-2, with 7 positions matching TRBD1. Trimming took 2 bases from V and 8 from J; bases not matched to a gene: 5. This CDR3 has 13 amino acids. The germline gives CDR1 MDHEN, CDR2 SYDVKM. The CDR3 reads CASSLSGGGGYTF. In DNA, the CDR3 is TGTGCCAGCAGTTTAAGCGGAGGGGGCGGCTACACCTTC.

This sequence joins TRBV5-1 and TRBJ1-1; TRBD1 matches 7 bases. The germline V gene encodes CDR1 SGHRS and CDR2 YFSETQ. Trimming at V came to 4 bases and at J to 1 base, leaving 4 bases not matched to a gene. The CDR3 covers 14 residues. This CDR3 is CASSAGTENTEAFF. DNA for the CDR3: TGCGCCAGCAGCGCCGGGACAGAGAACACTGAAGCTTTCTTT.

Only one count was recorded for this clone. CDR3 coding DNA: TGTGCCAGCAGTTACTCGGACAGAGCAGATGGCTACACCTTC. Translating it yields CASSYSDRADGYTF. The chain uses TRBV6-5 and TRBJ1-2; possibly TRBD1 for D (6 bases). Germline CDR1 MNHEY, CDR2 SVGAGI. Trimming took 0 bases from V and 6 from J, leaving 11 bases between them. The CDR3 spans 14 residues.

The chain carries TRBV7-8 and TRBJ2-7; perhaps TRBD1 as D (6 bases). Germline V lookup: CDR1 SGHVS, CDR2 FQNEAQ. Trimming took off 1 base at V and 0 bases at J, with 13 bases between the two ends. This CDR3 contains 16 residues. Here the CDR3 reads CASSLGQVLNSYEQYF. CDR3 nucleotide sequence: TGTGCCAGCAGCTTAGGACAGGTGCTTAACTCCTACGAGCAGTACTTC.

The gene calls are TRBV27 and TRBJ2-3, with D perhaps matching TRBD2 (7 bases). CDR1 is MNHEY, CDR2 SMNVEV, per germline (reference sequence). The CDR3 totals 18 residues. V gave up 2 bases and J gave up 3 bases, with 21 bases separating them. The CDR3 sequence: CASSLTLVGGRRTDTQYF. The CDR3 bases are TGTGCCAGCAGTTTAACCCTCGTGGGGGGGCGGAGGACAGATACGCAGTATTTT.

The J gene is TRBJ1-6, the V gene TRBV5-3, with D unclear. TRBV5-3 is annotated as an ORF whose role is uncertain. CDR3 length: 11 amino acids. Trimming removed 1 base at V and 7 bases at J, with 0 bases between. The CDR3 is CARSLNSPLHF. The CDR3 bases are TGTGCCAGAAGCTTGAATTCACCCCTCCACTTT.

Comment on this clone: The junction differs from germline at one of its ends, possibly a read error. J is TRBJ1-1 and V is TRBV7-9; D is possibly TRBD1 (5 bases). The germline V gene has CDR1 SEHNR and CDR2 FQNEAQ (reference sequence). The CDR3 consists of 12 residues. The CDR3 is CASSTRDRSIIF. The CDR3 coding sequence is TGTGCCAGCAGCACCCGGGACCGGAGTATAATCTTT.

The V call is TRBV5-4, the J call TRBJ2-2; unclear D gene. V lost 1 base to trimming and J lost 2 bases, with 9 bases between them. Germline CDR1 reads SGHNT; CDR2 reads YYREEE (reference sequence). The CDR3 contains 15 residues. The CDR3 nucleotides read TGTGCCAGCAGCTTGTGGTATTCCAACACCGGGGAGCTGTTTTTT. Its protein is CASSLWYSNTGELFF.

The rearrangement joins TRBV10-3 to TRBJ2-5; D not resolved. CDR3 length: 11 residues. V lost 6 bases and J 0 bases, leaving 2 bases between the germline ends. Germline CDR1 ENHRY, CDR2 SYGVKD. In DNA, the CDR3 is TGTGCCATCAGGGACCAAGAGACCCAGTACTTC. Residues: CAIRDQETQYF.

The V call is TRBV19, the J call TRBJ1-3, with unresolved D. The CDR3 is 17 amino acids. The germline gives CDR1 LNHDA, CDR2 SQIVND (reference sequence). V was shortened by 5 bases and J by 0 bases, with 17 bases between the two germline ends. CDR3: CASSLPRAASSGNTIYF. Written as DNA, the CDR3 is TGTGCCAGTAGTCTCCCTCGGGCGGCCAGCTCTGGAAACACCATATATTTT.

The chain links TRBV2 to TRBJ2-7; D not resolved. The CDR3 has 12 residues. The germline V gene encodes CDR1 SNHLY and CDR2 FYNNEI. Trimming pared 8 bases from V and 2 bases from J, leaving 10 bases between. CDR3 nucleotide sequence: TGTGCCAGCGTCGAGACTCCCTACGAGCAGTACTTC. This gives the protein CASVETPYEQYF.

The rearrangement links TRBV19 to TRBJ2-7; 7 bases match TRBD1. The CDR3 is 14 residues long. CDR1 and CDR2 from the germline V gene are LNHDA and SQIVND (reference sequence). The V gene end was trimmed by 3 bases and the J gene end by 5 bases; junction bases not matched to a gene: 7. The CDR3 spells CASSIRDRADEQYF. DNA of the CDR3: TGTGCCAGTAGTATCCGGGACAGAGCGGACGAGCAGTACTTC.

This clone was counted once. The chain joins TRBV7-8 to TRBJ1-4; the match to TRBD1 covers 8 bases. This CDR3 comprises 16 residues. The trim removed 3 bases at V and 7 bases at J, leaving 10 bases unmatched. Looked up from germline, CDR1 is SGHVS and CDR2 is FQNEAQ. The CDR3 here is CASSFQWQGAFEKLFF. CDR3 DNA sequence: TGTGCCAGCAGCTTCCAATGGCAGGGGGCCTTTGAAAAACTGTTTTTT.

The chain is built from TRBV18 and TRBJ2-7; 10 nucleotides align to TRBD2. CDR1 is KGHSH and CDR2 is LQKENI in the germline V gene. V shed 2 bases, J shed 0 bases, and the junction held 13 bases outside the gene matches. The CDR3 runs 19 residues. In nucleotides, the CDR3 is TGTGCCAGCTCACCAAACGTTCAACTAGCGGGGTTAAGCTCCTACGAGCAGTACTTC. This translates into CASSPNVQLAGLSSYEQYF.